Listed below are T cell receptor beta chains from one sample, sequenced in a study of blood T cell repertoires in COVID-19. Sequencing was performed with immunoSEQ multiplex PCR; in TCRdb, only in-frame clones are kept and a portion is missing. The table lists approximately 110,000 clones, 85% of them singletons. Sequencing used peripheral blood. These receptors all come from a human donor in a cohort sampled during active COVID-19. The CDR3 runs from the conserved cysteine through the conserved F or W. A D gene is named only where the DNA matches it firmly. Clone size is shown for a subset of rows, as once, few, many or a class of expanded clone.

v_call: TRBV6-6
d_call: -
j_call: TRBJ2-1
clone_size: -
cdr3_nt: TGTGCCAGCAGTTACTCGAGGCTCCACAATGAGCAGTTCTTC
cdr3_aa: CASSYSRLHNEQFF

v_call: TRBV29-1
d_call: -
j_call: TRBJ1-2
clone_size: once
cdr3_nt: TGCAGCGTTCAAAACTCCGACACGGCTATTGGCTATGGCTACACCTTC
cdr3_aa: CSVQNSDTAIGYGYTF

v_call: TRBV28
d_call: -
j_call: TRBJ2-5
clone_size: -
cdr3_nt: TGTGCCAGCAGTTTGGGCGAGACCCAGTACTTC
cdr3_aa: CASSLGETQYF

v_call: TRBV18
d_call: TRBD1
j_call: TRBJ2-1
clone_size: -
cdr3_nt: TGTGCCAGCTCACCGACAGGGGGCTTCTACAATGAGCAGTTCTTC
cdr3_aa: CASSPTGGFYNEQFF

v_call: TRBV5-4
d_call: -
j_call: TRBJ2-7
clone_size: -
cdr3_nt: TGTGCCAGCACCGGCGGGTTCTCCTACGAGCAGTACTTC
cdr3_aa: CASTGGFSYEQYF

v_call: TRBV11-3
d_call: -
j_call: TRBJ2-3
clone_size: once
cdr3_nt: TGTGCCAGCAGCTTTCGAGTGGCAGATACGCAGTATTTT
cdr3_aa: CASSFRVADTQYF

v_call: TRBV6-2/TRBV6-3
d_call: TRBD2
j_call: TRBJ2-1
clone_size: -
cdr3_nt: TGTGCCAGCAGTCGGACTAGCGGGGGATACAATGAGCAGTTCTTC
cdr3_aa: CASSRTSGGYNEQFF

v_call: TRBV10-3
d_call: -
j_call: TRBJ2-7
clone_size: -
cdr3_nt: TGTGCCATCAGTTCACAGGGAGCCTACGAGCAGTACTTC
cdr3_aa: CAISSQGAYEQYF

v_call: TRBV24-1
d_call: -
j_call: TRBJ2-1
clone_size: -
cdr3_nt: TGTGCCACCAGTGATCCTACCGGAGTTGTAATCAATGAGCAGTTCTTC
cdr3_aa: CATSDPTGVVINEQFF

v_call: TRBV7-9
d_call: TRBD1
j_call: TRBJ1-6
clone_size: few
cdr3_nt: TGTGCCAGCAGCTTACTGGGGACAGACCATTCACCCCTCCACTTT
cdr3_aa: CASSLLGTDHSPLHF

v_call: TRBV15
d_call: -
j_call: TRBJ2-5
clone_size: few
cdr3_nt: TGTGCCGACCGGGGGTCAGGGAAGACCCAGTACTTC
cdr3_aa: CADRGSGKTQYF

v_call: TRBV7-9
d_call: TRBD2
j_call: TRBJ2-5
clone_size: once
cdr3_nt: TGTGCCAGCAGCTGGGGACTAGCGAGAATCCAAGAGACCCAGTACTTC
cdr3_aa: CASSWGLARIQETQYF

v_call: TRBV6-1
d_call: -
j_call: TRBJ2-3
clone_size: once
cdr3_nt: TGTGCCAGCAGTACCTACCAAGCCGTCGATACGCAGTATTTT
cdr3_aa: CASSTYQAVDTQYF

v_call: TRBV4-3
d_call: TRBD1
j_call: TRBJ1-3
clone_size: -
cdr3_nt: TGCGCCAGCAGTGTGGACAGGGGGGACACCATATATTTT
cdr3_aa: CASSVDRGDTIYF

v_call: TRBV10-3
d_call: TRBD1
j_call: TRBJ2-3
clone_size: -
cdr3_nt: TGTGCCATCAGTGCCACCGGGACAGCTAGCACAGATACGCAGTATTTT
cdr3_aa: CAISATGTASTDTQYF

v_call: TRBV29-1
d_call: -
j_call: TRBJ2-5
clone_size: -
cdr3_nt: TGCAGCGTTGTTGGGGTCGGGAGTGGAGAGACCCAGTACTTC
cdr3_aa: CSVVGVGSGETQYF

v_call: TRBV28
d_call: -
j_call: TRBJ1-2
clone_size: -
cdr3_nt: TGTGCCAGCGGAGGGATAAGGACATCCTATGGCTACACCTTC
cdr3_aa: CASGGIRTSYGYTF

v_call: TRBV7-3
d_call: TRBD2
j_call: TRBJ2-1
clone_size: -
cdr3_nt: TGTGCCAGCAGTTCCCTAGCGGGGGGGCCCAATGAGCAGTTCTTC
cdr3_aa: CASSSLAGGPNEQFF

v_call: TRBV2
d_call: -
j_call: TRBJ1-2
clone_size: once
cdr3_nt: TGTGCCAGCAGTGAGGGCTTTGACATTGGCTACACCTTC
cdr3_aa: CASSEGFDIGYTF

v_call: TRBV6-1
d_call: -
j_call: TRBJ2-7
clone_size: -
cdr3_nt: TGTGCCAGCAGTGAAGCTCTTAGCCCACACTACGAGCAGTACTTC
cdr3_aa: CASSEALSPHYEQYF

v_call: TRBV3-1/TRBV3-2
d_call: TRBD2
j_call: TRBJ2-5
clone_size: -
cdr3_nt: TGTGCCAGCAGCCCCTCCGGACTTCGGGGGGGCGTATGGACCCAGTACTTC
cdr3_aa: CASSPSGLRGGVWTQYF

v_call: TRBV2
d_call: TRBD1
j_call: TRBJ1-6
clone_size: -
cdr3_nt: TGTGCCGGATCTTTACAGGGGAGAAATTCACCCCTCCACTTT
cdr3_aa: CAGSLQGRNSPLHF

v_call: TRBV28
d_call: -
j_call: TRBJ1-6
clone_size: -
cdr3_nt: TGTGCCAGCAGCCTAGGGGTCTATAATTCACCCCTCCACTTT
cdr3_aa: CASSLGVYNSPLHF

v_call: TRBV6-5
d_call: -
j_call: TRBJ2-7
clone_size: -
cdr3_nt: TGTGCCAGCAGCACAGGAGAATACGAGCAGTACTTC
cdr3_aa: CASSTGEYEQYF

v_call: TRBV6-5
d_call: TRBD1
j_call: TRBJ1-1
clone_size: -
cdr3_nt: TGTGCCAGCAGCCGAGTGGACAGGGCCGAAGCTTTCTTT
cdr3_aa: CASSRVDRAEAFF

v_call: TRBV18
d_call: TRBD1
j_call: TRBJ2-1
clone_size: -
cdr3_nt: TGTGCCAGCTCACCACCGGGACAGGGGGCCTACAATGAGCAGTTCTTC
cdr3_aa: CASSPPGQGAYNEQFF

v_call: TRBV7-2
d_call: TRBD2
j_call: TRBJ2-7
clone_size: -
cdr3_nt: TGTGCCAGCAGCTCCCGGCTAGCGGGGTATTACGAGCAGTACTTC
cdr3_aa: CASSSRLAGYYEQYF

v_call: TRBV15
d_call: -
j_call: TRBJ1-5
clone_size: -
cdr3_nt: TGTGCCACCAGCAGAGTAGACGGGGACAATCAGCCCCAGCATTTT
cdr3_aa: CATSRVDGDNQPQHF

v_call: TRBV2
d_call: TRBD2
j_call: TRBJ2-5
clone_size: -
cdr3_nt: TGTGCCAGCAGTGAAGAGTGGGGACTAAAAGAGACCCAGTACTTC
cdr3_aa: CASSEEWGLKETQYF

v_call: TRBV3-1/TRBV3-2
d_call: TRBD1
j_call: TRBJ1-3
clone_size: few
cdr3_nt: TGTGCCAGCGAGGGACAGGGAGCAGGAAACACCATATATTTT
cdr3_aa: CASEGQGAGNTIYF

v_call: TRBV28
d_call: TRBD1
j_call: TRBJ1-2
clone_size: -
cdr3_nt: TGTGCCAGCAGTTTGGGGACAGGGGGTTTATCGGTTGGCTACACCTTC
cdr3_aa: CASSLGTGGLSVGYTF

v_call: TRBV28
d_call: TRBD1
j_call: TRBJ2-7
clone_size: once
cdr3_nt: TGTGCCAGCAAGGACAGGGAGTACGAGCAGTACTTC
cdr3_aa: CASKDREYEQYF

v_call: TRBV12-3/TRBV12-4
d_call: TRBD2
j_call: TRBJ2-7
clone_size: -
cdr3_nt: TGTGCCAGCAGCAAGCGGGAGGGCCTCGAGCAGTACTTC
cdr3_aa: CASSKREGLEQYF

v_call: TRBV5-4
d_call: TRBD1
j_call: TRBJ2-7
clone_size: -
cdr3_nt: TGTGCCAGCAGCCCGACAGGGGACTTGTCCTACGAGCAGTACTTC
cdr3_aa: CASSPTGDLSYEQYF

v_call: TRBV12-3/TRBV12-4
d_call: -
j_call: TRBJ1-2
clone_size: -
cdr3_nt: TGTGCCAGCAGTTTCTATGTAAGTGGCTACACCTTC
cdr3_aa: CASSFYVSGYTF